Listed here are 20 T cell receptor beta chains from one sample, sequenced in a study of blood T cells in healthy people across ages. A second PCR, run for roughly 7 to 11 cycles, used a sample-barcoded 5' primer plus a J-beta primer mix. TCRdb used MiXCR to reprocess the 5' RACE reads, holding one entry per CDR3 protein. Here the sample spans approximately 490,000 distinct CDR3 sequences, 20% to 30% being singletons. The same sample was also used in a study of T cells of mothers and their children.

Sequencing was done on a sample of blood. Source of these receptors: a boy aged 5-17 years in good health.

A few counts support this clonotype. The gene calls are TRBV6-1 and TRBJ1-1; D unresolved. The germline gives CDR1 MNHNS, CDR2 SASEGT. Trimming pared 3 bases from V and 8 bases from J, leaving 10 bases between. This CDR3 comprises 12 residues. CDR3: CASSDRGGEAFF. DNA of the CDR3: TGTGCCAGCAGTGATCGTGGTGGGGAAGCTTTCTTT.

The chain joins TRBV10-3 to TRBJ1-1; D unresolved. The CDR3 extends over 13 amino acids. V gave up 2 bases and J gave up 2 bases, with 6 bases separating them. Germline V gene lookup returns CDR1 ENHRY and CDR2 SYGVKD. CDR3 coding DNA: TGTGCCATCAGTGAGGGCCTCAACACTGAAGCTTTCTTT. Its translation is CAISEGLNTEAFF.

The chain recombines TRBV27 with TRBJ1-1; D remains ambiguous. Germline V lookup: CDR1 MNHEY, CDR2 SMNVEV (reference sequence). This CDR3 has 13 residues. V was cut by 3 bases and J by 1 base, with 6 bases left in between. The CDR3, as DNA: TGTGCCAGCAGTTTTTGGACGAACACTGAAGCTTTCTTT. Protein sequence: CASSFWTNTEAFF.

The chain carries TRBV5-5 and TRBJ1-5; no definite D call. Germline assignment: CDR1 SGHKS and CDR2 YYEKEE (reference sequence). The V gene lost 2 bases and the J gene lost 0 bases, with 9 bases spanning the gap. This CDR3 comprises 15 residues. The chain's CDR3 is CASSFSGDSNQPQHF. The CDR3 bases are TGTGCCAGCAGCTTTTCCGGGGATAGCAATCAGCCCCAGCATTTT.

J is TRBJ2-5 and V is TRBV28, with 9 bases identical to TRBD1. Per the germline V gene, CDR1 is MDHEN and CDR2 is SYDVKM. CDR3 length: 14 residues. J was trimmed by 6 bases and V by 8 bases; bases with no gene match: 10. CDR3 region: CASSTSGTGKTQYF. The CDR3 nucleotides are TGTGCCAGCTCCACCTCCGGGACAGGGAAGACCCAGTACTTC.

This clonotype came up a few times. The chain recombines TRBV12-3 or TRBV12-4 with TRBJ2-5; TRBD1 matches 10 bases. The DNA end lines up better with TRBJ2-1; the J call may be wrong. The CDR3 contains 14 residues. The CDR3 DNA follows: TGTGCCAGCAGTCCCCCCGACAGGGGGCGTGAGCAGTTCTTC. Protein: CASSPPDRGREQFF.

This chain connects TRBV3-1 to TRBJ2-5; D gene uncertain. Germline V gene data show CDR1 as LGHDT and CDR2 as YNNKEL (reference sequence). The V and J ends lost 0 bases and 4 bases respectively, with 12 bases between them. The CDR3 length is 15 residues. Written as DNA, the CDR3 is TGTGCCAGCAGCCAAGAAAGGATGGAACGAGAGACCCAGTACTTC. It codes for CASSQERMERETQYF.

The V gene is TRBV6-2 or TRBV6-3, the J gene TRBJ1-1, with a weak D call TRBD1 (5 bases). V lost 5 bases and J lost 1, with 17 bases in between. Per the germline V gene, CDR1 is MNHEY and CDR2 is SVGEGT. The CDR3 runs 16 residues. The CDR3 DNA reads as TGTGCCAGCAGTCTAAATCCGGGACGTCGGAACACTGAAGCTTTCTTT. It specifies CASSLNPGRRNTEAFF.

V usage is TRBV4-2 and J usage is TRBJ2-1; D could derive from TRBD1 or TRBD2 (5 bases each). Germline CDR1 reads LGHNA; CDR2 reads YNFKEQ. V lost 4 bases and J lost 8, with 15 bases in between. The CDR3 covers 14 residues. DNA for the CDR3: TGTGCCAGCAGCCTTGGGACCACGAAGGATGAGCAGTTCTTC. It is translated as CASSLGTTKDEQFF.

As concerns this clonotype: Lacking the conserved final phenylalanine or tryptophan, this CDR3 likely reflects a read error. The chain joins TRBV20-1 to TRBJ2-5; 7 bases match TRBD1. After removal of 3 bases from V and 11 bases from J, the junction contained 9 bases not matched to a gene. Germline V gene data show CDR1 as DFQATT and CDR2 as SNEGSKA (reference sequence). CDR3 length: 12 residues. The DNA for the CDR3 is TGCAGTGCTAGCGCAGGGGGAAAGGAGCAGTACGTC. This gives the protein CSASAGGKEQYV.

This clonotype came up a few times. The chain joins TRBV20-1 to TRBJ2-5, with D perhaps TRBD2 (6 bases). V lost 0 bases and J 5 bases, leaving 16 bases between the germline ends. Germline V gene lookup returns CDR1 DFQATT and CDR2 SNEGSKA (reference sequence). The CDR3 spans 15 residues. The CDR3 protein is CSARDILGAGETQYF. CDR3 nucleotide sequence: TGCAGTGCTAGAGATATATTGGGCGCGGGGGAGACCCAGTACTTC.

The chain employs TRBV5-1 and TRBJ1-4, with D unresolved. There are 16 residues in the CDR3. The germline V gene has CDR1 SGHRS and CDR2 YFSETQ. The V and J ends lost 2 bases and 2 bases respectively, with 13 bases between them. The CDR3 region is CASSLLVGVTNEKLFF. The CDR3 bases are TGCGCCAGCAGCTTACTGGTCGGGGTGACTAATGAAAAACTGTTTTTT.

This clonotype was found a few times. The V call is TRBV6-2 or TRBV6-3, the J call TRBJ2-7, with D maybe TRBD1 (6 bases). This CDR3 comprises 13 residues. The V end lost 4 bases, the J end lost 3 bases, and 10 bases lay between the germline ends. CDR1 and CDR2 (germline): MNHEY, SVGEGT. DNA of the CDR3: TGTGCCAGCAGTTTTTTACAGGGCTACGAGCAGTACTTC. Translated, it gives CASSFLQGYEQYF.

This clonotype was detected a few times. V is TRBV6-5 and J is TRBJ2-5, with a weak D call TRBD1 (5 bases). Germline-derived CDR1 and CDR2 are MNHEY and SVGAGI. This CDR3 contains 12 residues. Trimming took off 7 bases at V and 3 bases at J, with 9 bases between the two ends. CDR3 in DNA: TGTGCCAGCATTGGCAGGGAAGAGACCCAGTACTTC. Translating gives CASIGREETQYF.

This clonotype showed up just a few times. This chain links TRBV7-2 with TRBJ2-7; 8 bases fit TRBD2. Losses at the gene ends were 3 bases for V and 2 bases for J; bases not matched to a gene: 3. Germline-derived CDR1 and CDR2 are SGHTA and FQGNSA. The CDR3 spans 14 residues. CDR3 coding DNA: TGTGCCAGCAGCTTTCTGGGACTAGCCTACGAGCAGTACTTC. This translates into CASSFLGLAYEQYF.

As regards this clonotype: The junction does not match germline at one end; this may be a read error. The chain recombines TRBV7-8 with TRBJ1-2, with D tentatively TRBD1 (6 bases). Germline CDR1 SGHVS, CDR2 FQNEAQ. The CDR3 totals 17 residues. The CDR3 nucleotides are TGCGCCAGCAGCTTAGAGCAAGGGGACACCTATAACTATGGCTACACCTTC. Residues: CASSLEQGDTYNYGYTF.

The sample holds a few counts of this clonotype. The chain is built from TRBV7-9 and TRBJ2-5, with a weak D call TRBD1 (6 bases). The DNA end favors TRBJ2-7, so the J call may be wrong. The CDR3 spans 14 residues. The V gene's germline CDR1 is SEHNR and CDR2 FQNEAQ (reference sequence). CDR3 in DNA: TGTGCCAGCAGCGCCAGGACAGTCGGATACGAGCAGTACTTC. Its protein is CASSARTVGYEQYF.

The chain recombines TRBV29-1 with TRBJ1-1, with 7 nucleotides matching TRBD1. The CDR3 has 13 amino acids. From germline, CDR1 is SQVTM and CDR2 ANQGSEA. V shed 2 bases and J 7 bases; nucleotides not matched to a gene: 7. The CDR3 loop reads CSVEPTGTVEAFF. CDR3 nucleotide sequence: TGCAGCGTTGAACCCACCGGGACAGTTGAAGCTTTCTTT.

This clonotype occurred once. The chain couples TRBV20-1 to TRBJ1-2; 9 bases agree with TRBD1. The CDR3 loop spans 14 amino acids. V lost 3 bases to trimming and J lost 0 bases; unmatched junction nucleotides: 2. Germline lookup yields CDR1 DFQATT and CDR2 SNEGSKA (reference sequence). CDR3 in DNA: TGCAGTGCTAGGGACAGGGGAGCTAACTATGGCTACACCTTC. This translates into CSARDRGANYGYTF.

The rearrangement joins TRBV20-1 to TRBJ1-2; TRBD1 aligns across 11 bases. The CDR3 spans 15 residues. The J segment lost 8 bases and the V segment lost 2 bases, leaving 10 bases of the junction unmatched. Germline CDR1 DFQATT, CDR2 SNEGSKA (reference sequence). CDR3 DNA sequence: TGCAGTGCTAGACGACCCCGGACAGGGGGCTTGGGCTACACCTTC. Protein sequence: CSARRPRTGGLGYTF.